A single sample gave rise to the 16 T cell receptor beta chains below, sequenced in a study of blood T cell repertoires in COVID-19. Sequencing was performed with immunoSEQ multiplex PCR; in TCRdb, only in-frame clones are kept and a portion is missing. The sample shows 120,000 to 150,000 clones, approximately 85% of them seen only once. Sequences were obtained from peripheral blood. The source of these receptors is a man between 45 and 60 years old with acute or convalescent COVID-19.

The chain has TRBV20-1 and TRBJ1-5; TRBD1 matches 7 bases. Germline V CDR1 and CDR2: DFQATT, SNEGSKA (reference sequence). This CDR3 has 14 residues. The J segment lost 5 bases and the V segment lost 3 bases, leaving 7 bases of the junction unmatched. The CDR3 sequence: CSASPTGSDQPQHF. Written as DNA, the CDR3 is TGCAGTGCTAGTCCGACAGGGTCCGATCAGCCCCAGCATTTT.

The rearrangement links TRBV5-1 to TRBJ2-1; possibly TRBD2 for D (6 bases). Germline V gene data show CDR1 as SGHRS and CDR2 as YFSETQ. The CDR3 extends over 16 amino acids. The V end lost 2 bases, the J end lost 0 bases, and 12 bases lay between the germline ends. CDR3 nucleotide sequence: TGCGCCAGCAGCTTAGGGATTAGCGGCTCCTACAATGAGCAGTTCTTC. It translates to CASSLGISGSYNEQFF.

The table lists this clone with a few counts. This chain connects TRBV3-1 (or the pseudogene TRBV3-2) to TRBJ2-3, with D unresolved. The CDR3 has 14 residues. V shed 4 bases and J shed 6 bases, with 14 bases lying between them. Germline CDR1 is LGHDT and CDR2 is YNNKEL (reference sequence). This CDR3 reads CASSRGLARDTQYF. The CDR3 DNA reads TGTGCCAGCAGCCGTGGCTTGGCCCGCGATACGCAGTATTTT.

V is TRBV19 and J is TRBJ2-2; 7 bases agree with TRBD1. Germline V CDR1 and CDR2: LNHDA, SQIVND (reference sequence). With V trimmed by 7 bases and J by 0 bases, 2 bases remained unmatched. This CDR3 has 14 residues. This chain's CDR3 is CASTTGSNTGELFF. Written as DNA, the CDR3 is TGTGCCAGTACGACAGGGTCGAACACCGGGGAGCTGTTTTTT.

V and J are TRBV5-8 and TRBJ1-4; 8 nucleotides agree with TRBD1. Germline CDR1 SGHTS, CDR2 YDEGEE. The ends lost 1 base at V and 7 bases at J; junction bases unmatched: 3. This CDR3 contains 14 residues. The CDR3 nucleotides are TGTGCCAGCAGCTTGAGACAGGGGAGTGAAAAACTGTTTTTT. Amino acids: CASSLRQGSEKLFF.

This rearrangement joins TRBV6-2 or TRBV6-3 to TRBJ2-7, with TRBD2 matching 12 bases. The CDR3 sequence is 16 residues long. Germline CDR1 is MNHEY and CDR2 is SVGEGT. V trimming: 5 bases; J trimming: 5 bases; junction bases outside the gene matches: 10. The CDR3 protein is CASSRLAGVAVNEQYF. The CDR3 nucleotides read TGTGCCAGCAGTCGACTAGCGGGAGTAGCTGTCAACGAGCAGTACTTC.

This sequence joins TRBV5-1 and TRBJ2-1, with 8 bases aligning to TRBD1. Germline loops: CDR1 SGHRS, CDR2 YFSETQ. J gave up 7 bases and V 2 bases, and 5 bases lay outside the gene matches. The CDR3 extends over 14 amino acids. CDR3 coding DNA: TGCGCCAGCAGCTTCGGACAGGGTAATAATGAGCAGTTCTTC. Its protein is CASSFGQGNNEQFF.

The sample holds a few counts of this clone. This chain joins TRBV5-8 and TRBJ1-5; no reliable D call. Germline CDR1 SGHTS, CDR2 YDEGEE. CDR3 length equals 13 residues. V was pared by 4 bases and J by 6 bases, with 11 bases between. The CDR3 loop is CASSTPASQPQHF. DNA for the CDR3: TGTGCCAGCAGCACCCCGGCTAGTCAGCCCCAGCATTTT.

V usage is TRBV19 and J usage is TRBJ1-5; no definite D call. The V gene lost 7 bases and the J gene lost 1 base, with 14 bases spanning the gap. The CDR3 totals 15 residues. Germline assignment: CDR1 LNHDA and CDR2 SQIVND (reference sequence). CDR3 DNA: TGTGCCAGTACCGCCTCCCCGGGAAGCAATCAGCCCCAGCATTTT. Its translation is CASTASPGSNQPQHF.

The chain recombines TRBV27 with TRBJ2-3; 11 nucleotides agree with TRBD2. Germline V gene lookup returns CDR1 MNHEY and CDR2 SMNVEV (reference sequence). V shed 3 bases and J 1 base; nucleotides not matched to a gene: 6. The CDR3 length is 17 residues. DNA for the CDR3: TGTGCCAGCAGTTTTCGACTAGCGGGGTCGGGCACAGATACGCAGTATTTT. Amino acid sequence: CASSFRLAGSGTDTQYF.

This chain joins TRBV6-5 and TRBJ2-2; D is uncertain. V lost 2 bases and J 5 bases, leaving 9 bases between the germline ends. Germline V gene sequence: CDR1 MNHEY, CDR2 SVGAGI. The CDR3 totals 14 residues. The CDR3 loop is CASSYQRRTGELFF. DNA for the CDR3: TGTGCCAGCAGTTACCAGCGCCGAACCGGGGAGCTGTTTTTT.

V gene TRBV27 combines with J gene TRBJ1-2; 9 nucleotides match TRBD1. Looked up from germline, CDR1 is MNHEY and CDR2 is SMNVEV (reference sequence). Trimming took 6 bases from V and 4 from J; bases not matched to a gene: 12. The CDR3 has 16 amino acids. The CDR3 reads CASRRQGDDGSYGYTF. The CDR3 region has the DNA TGTGCCAGCAGAAGACAGGGGGACGACGGTTCCTATGGCTACACCTTC.

The chain joins TRBV2 to TRBJ1-2; 7 bases line up with TRBD1. V lost 2 bases to trimming and J lost 6 bases; unmatched junction nucleotides: 9. The CDR3 is 15 amino acids. Germline lookup yields CDR1 SNHLY and CDR2 FYNNEI. CDR3 sequence reads: CASSELTGQEHGYTF. The CDR3, as DNA: TGTGCCAGCAGTGAATTGACAGGGCAGGAACATGGCTACACCTTC.

This clone has only one observation. An end of the junction does not agree with germline; a read error may underlie this. This chain connects TRBV7-7 to TRBJ2-5; D is possibly TRBD2 (6 bases). The CDR3 spans 15 residues. Germline V lookup: CDR1 SSHAT, CDR2 FNYEAQ (reference sequence). CDR3 in DNA: TGTGCTAGCAGCTCCGTTGGGGGGACGGGGGAGACCCAGTACTTC. Amino acids: CASSSVGGTGETQYF. The full variable domain, with the rest looked up from reference TRBV7-7 and TRBJ2-5, is GAGVSQSPRYKVTKRGQDVTLRCDPISSHATLYWYQQALGQGPEFLTYFNYEAQPDKSGLPSDRFSAERPEGSISTLTIQRTEQRDSAMYRCASSSVGGTGETQYFGPGTRLLVL.

The CDR3 sequence: CSVFGTGGEKLFF. CDR3 coding DNA: TGCAGCGTGTTCGGGACAGGGGGCGAAAAACTGTTTTTT. The V and J genes are TRBV29-1 and TRBJ1-4; the match to TRBD1 covers 12 bases. The germline CDR1 and CDR2 sequences are SQVTM and ANQGSEA. CDR3 size: 13 residues. J lost 8 bases, V lost 6 bases, and 4 bases had no gene match. Full variable domain (rest looked up from reference TRBV29-1 and TRBJ1-4): SAVISQKPSRDICQRGTSLTIQCQVDSQVTMMFWYRQQPGQSLTLIATANQGSEATYESGFVIDKFPISRPNLTFSTLTVSNMSPEDSSIYLCSVFGTGGEKLFFGSGTQLSVL.

Note on this clone: The junction and the germline gene differ at one end; a read error may be behind it. This rearrangement joins TRBV19 to TRBJ1-5; the match to TRBD1 covers 7 bases. Looked up from germline, CDR1 is LNHDA and CDR2 is SQIVND (reference sequence). There are 14 residues in the CDR3. The CDR3 DNA follows: TGTGCCAGTAGTCCGGACAGGTCCAATCAACCCCAGCATTTT. Protein sequence: CASSPDRSNQPQHF.